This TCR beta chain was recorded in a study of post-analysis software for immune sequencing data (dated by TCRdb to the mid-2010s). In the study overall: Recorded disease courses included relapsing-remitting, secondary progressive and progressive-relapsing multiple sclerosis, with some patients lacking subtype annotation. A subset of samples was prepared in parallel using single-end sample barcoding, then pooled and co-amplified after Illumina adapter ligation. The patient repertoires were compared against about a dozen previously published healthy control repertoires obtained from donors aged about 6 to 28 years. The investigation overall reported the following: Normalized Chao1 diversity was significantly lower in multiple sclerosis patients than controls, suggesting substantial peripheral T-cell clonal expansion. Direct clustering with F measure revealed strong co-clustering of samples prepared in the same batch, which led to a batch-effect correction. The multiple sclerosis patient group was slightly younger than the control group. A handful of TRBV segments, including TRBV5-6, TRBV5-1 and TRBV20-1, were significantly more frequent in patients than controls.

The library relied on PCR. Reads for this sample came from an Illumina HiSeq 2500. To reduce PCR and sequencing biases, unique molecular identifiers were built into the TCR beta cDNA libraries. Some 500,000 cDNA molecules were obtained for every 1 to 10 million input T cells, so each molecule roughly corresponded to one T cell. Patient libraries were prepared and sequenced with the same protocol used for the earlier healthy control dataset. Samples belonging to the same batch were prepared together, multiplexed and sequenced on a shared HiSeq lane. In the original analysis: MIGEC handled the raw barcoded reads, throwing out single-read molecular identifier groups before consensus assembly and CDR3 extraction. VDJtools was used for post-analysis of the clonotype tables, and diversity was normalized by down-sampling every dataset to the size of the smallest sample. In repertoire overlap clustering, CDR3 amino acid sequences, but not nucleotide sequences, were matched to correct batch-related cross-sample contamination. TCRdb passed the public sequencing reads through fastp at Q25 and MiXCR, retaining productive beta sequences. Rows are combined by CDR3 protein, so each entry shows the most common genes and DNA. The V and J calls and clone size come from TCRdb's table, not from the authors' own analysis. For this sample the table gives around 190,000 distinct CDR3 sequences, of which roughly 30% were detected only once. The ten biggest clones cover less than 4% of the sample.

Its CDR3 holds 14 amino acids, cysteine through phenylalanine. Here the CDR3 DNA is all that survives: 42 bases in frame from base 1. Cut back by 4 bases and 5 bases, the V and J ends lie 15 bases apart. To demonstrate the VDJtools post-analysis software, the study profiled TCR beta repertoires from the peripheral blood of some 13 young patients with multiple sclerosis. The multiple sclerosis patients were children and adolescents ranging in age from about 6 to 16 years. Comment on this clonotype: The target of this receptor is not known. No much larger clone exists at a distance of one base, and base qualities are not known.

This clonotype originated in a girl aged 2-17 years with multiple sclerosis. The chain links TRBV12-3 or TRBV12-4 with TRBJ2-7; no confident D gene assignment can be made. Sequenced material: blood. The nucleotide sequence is TGTGCCAGCAGTTACCGATACCAAGGCAACGAGCAGTACTTC. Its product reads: CASSYRYQGNEQYF.